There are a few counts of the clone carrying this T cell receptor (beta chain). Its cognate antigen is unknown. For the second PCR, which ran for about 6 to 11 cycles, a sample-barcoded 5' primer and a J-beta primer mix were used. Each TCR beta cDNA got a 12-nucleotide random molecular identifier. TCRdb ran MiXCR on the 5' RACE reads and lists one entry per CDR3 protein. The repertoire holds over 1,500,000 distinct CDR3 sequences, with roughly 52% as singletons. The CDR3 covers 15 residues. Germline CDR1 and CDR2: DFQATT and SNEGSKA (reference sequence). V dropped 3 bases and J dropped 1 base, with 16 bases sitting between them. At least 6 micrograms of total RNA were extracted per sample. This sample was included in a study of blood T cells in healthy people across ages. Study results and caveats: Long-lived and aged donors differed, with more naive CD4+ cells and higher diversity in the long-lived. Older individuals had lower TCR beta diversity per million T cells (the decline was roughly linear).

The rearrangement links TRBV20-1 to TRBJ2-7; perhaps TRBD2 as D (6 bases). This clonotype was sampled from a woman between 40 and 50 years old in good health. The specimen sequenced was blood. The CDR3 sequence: CSASFGGAVSYEQYF. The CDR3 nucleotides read TGCAGTGCTAGCTTTGGAGGGGCCGTTTCCTACGAGCAGTACTTC.